The clone carrying this T cell receptor beta chain was seen a few times. These data are taken from a study of blood T cell repertoires in COVID-19. At the level of the study: Samples representing acute and convalescent COVID-19 were sourced from the United States, Italy and Spain. Sources were T cells, B-cell-depleted T cells, or PBMCs; the material itself was cDNA or gDNA.

In the study's own analysis: Nucleated cell counts were estimated from reference gene primer amplification. Assay: immunoSEQ multiplex PCR; the TCRdb copy retains only in-frame clones and omits some. V and J calls and clone size are copied from that table; D and trimming were computed from the DNA. Of about 300,000 clones in the sample, around 87% were seen once. Sequencing was carried out using peripheral blood. The TCR comes from a man between 65 and 79 years old with acute or convalescent COVID-19.

The CDR3 loop is CASRSGQNTGELFF. In nucleotides, the CDR3 is TGTGCCAGCAGGTCGGGACAGAACACCGGGGAGCTGTTTTTT. V gene TRBV7-2 combines with J gene TRBJ2-2; D perhaps matches TRBD1 (6 bases). V was shortened by 6 bases and J by 1 base, with 9 bases between the two germline ends. The CDR3 spans 14 residues. In germline, CDR1 is SGHTA, CDR2 FQGNSA.